Sequencing of this T cell receptor beta chain was carried out in a study of Ad26.COV2.S vaccination and SARS-CoV-2 variants. TCRdb's table, derived via immunoSEQ multiplex PCR, lists solely in-frame clones and lacks some. The repertoire holds 400,000 to 450,000 clones, with 90% as singletons. V was clipped by 2 bases and J by 10 bases, with 8 bases between them. The CDR3 consists of 12 residues. In germline, CDR1 is SGHTA, CDR2 FQGNSA. Described treatment: approximately 18 received Ad26.COV2.S at low or high dose, single or two shots; about five received placebo; per-sample allocation not given. The samples were gathered on day 63 after the first injection of vaccine or placebo.

This rearrangement joins TRBV7-2 to TRBJ1-4, with no clear D. This material consisted of peripheral blood, taken in a trial of Ad26.COV2.S vaccine versus placebo. The TCR originated in a person aged 18-60 years who received the Ad26.COV2.S COVID-19 vaccine or a placebo. CDR3: CASSLNSGKLFF. For the CDR3, the DNA is TGTGCCAGCAGCTTAAATTCAGGAAAACTGTTTTTT. The full variable domain, in which reference TRBV7-2 and TRBJ1-4 provide the parts outside the CDR3, is GAGVSQSPSNKVTEKGKDVELRCDPISGHTALYWYRQSLGQGLEFLIYFQGNSAPDKSGLPSDRFSAERTGGSVSTLTIQRTQQEDSAVYLCASSLNSGKLFFGSGTQLSVL.